The table lists the clone carrying this T cell receptor (beta chain) with many counts. Germline CDR1 is MDHEN and CDR2 is SYDVKM. This CDR3 is built from 13 residues. V was trimmed by 2 bases and J by 1 base, leaving 5 bases between them. Described time point: newly diagnosed GD, antithyroid drugs for less than 3 months. The TCR library was made from RNA extracted from PBMCs. Relying on iRepertoire HTBI primers and Arm-PCR of CDR3 regions, the team built TCR beta libraries. TCRdb reanalysed the multiplex PCR reads using MiXCR and keeps one entry per CDR3 protein. There are 350,000 to 500,000 distinct CDR3 sequences in the sample; about 16% occur only once, and about 10% lies in the top ten. This record comes from a study of regulatory T cells in long-lasting Graves disease. These data are also associated with another study on T cells in Graves' hyperthyroidism and ophthalmopathy. That study reports: Graves' hyperthyroidism qualified as stable when ophthalmopathy did not progress within 18 months. The study enrolled patients aged 18 to 65 with newly diagnosed hyperthyroidism of under 2 months' duration. First-round RT-PCR with HTBI primers amplified the TCR CDR3 region. Before onset, ophthalmopathy was predicted by the model a median about 6.2 months earlier.

The sample here was peripheral blood mononuclear cells (PBMCs), taken at new diagnosis, from a patient treated with antithyroid drugs. The chain has TRBV28 and TRBJ1-1; no firm D call. The sequence was collected from a woman between 25 and 40 years old with Graves disease. Here the CDR3 reads CASSLNQNTEAFF. The CDR3 nucleotides are TGTGCCAGCAGTTTAAACCAGAACACTGAAGCTTTCTTT.